The clone carrying this T cell receptor beta chain was observed a handful of times. Its antigen remains unknown. A second PCR of roughly 6 to 12 cycles used a sample-barcoded 5' primer and a J-beta primer mix. TCRdb used MiXCR to reprocess the 5' RACE reads, holding one entry per CDR3 protein. There are 850,000 to 1,300,000 distinct CDR3 sequences in the sample; less than 50% occur only once, and approximately 19% lies in the top ten. The record originates from a study of blood T cells in healthy people across ages. Regarding the study as a whole: Long-lived donors carried more naive CD4+ cells and greater diversity than aged donors.

The V and J ends lost 1 base and 3 bases respectively, with 3 bases between them. CDR1 LGHDT and CDR2 YNNKEL come from the germline V gene (reference sequence). This CDR3 has 12 residues. The chain employs TRBV3-1 and TRBJ2-5; D is unresolved. Source material: blood. The sequence came from a woman aged 60-75 years in good health. In nucleotides, the CDR3 is TGTGCCAGCAGCCAAGCTGAAGAGACCCAGTACTTC. This sequence encodes CASSQAEETQYF.